The clone carrying this T cell receptor beta chain was seen more than once but under ten times. Its antigen is unidentified. One end of the junction varies from germline; a read error may be responsible. The study ran its PCR with 60 Vbeta and 13 Jbeta primers. Clones were read by immunoSEQ multiplex PCR, and TCRdb kept only the in-frame ones, dropping some. The data contain over 100,000 clones, approximately 87% of them singletons. This entry is derived from a study of cytomegalovirus exposure and HLA in healthy donors. This CDR3 region has 11 residues. CDR1 and CDR2 from the germline V gene are SNHLY and FYNNEI. Study-wide results and caveats: Later on, a genetic analysis was performed. It linked a missense variant in DCLRE1C with V- and J-gene trimming of TCR beta.

Sequencing was performed on PBMCs. The chain has TRBV2 and TRBJ2-3; 7 bases agree with TRBD2. This receptor was taken from a man aged 35 to 55 in good health and CMV-seronegative. CDR3 in DNA: TGTGCCAGCAGTGAAGAGACTAGCACCCATTTT. Encoded protein: CASSEETSTHF. The variable domain in full, completed from reference TRBV2 and TRBJ2-3, reads EPEVTQTPSHQVTQMGQEVILRCVPISNHLYFYWYRQILGQKVEFLVSFYNNEISEKSEIFDDQFSVERPDGSNFTLKIRSTKLEDSAMYFCASSEETSTHFGPGTRLTVL.